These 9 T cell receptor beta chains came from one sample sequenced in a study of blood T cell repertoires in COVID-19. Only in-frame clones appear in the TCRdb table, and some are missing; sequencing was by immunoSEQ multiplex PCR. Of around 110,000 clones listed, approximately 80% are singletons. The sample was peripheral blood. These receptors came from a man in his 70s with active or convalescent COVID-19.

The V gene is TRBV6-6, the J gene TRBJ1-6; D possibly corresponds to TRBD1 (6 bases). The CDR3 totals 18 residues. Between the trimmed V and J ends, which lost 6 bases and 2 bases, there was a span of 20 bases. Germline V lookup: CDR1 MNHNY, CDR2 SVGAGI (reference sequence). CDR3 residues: CASSRLISTGPYNSPLHF. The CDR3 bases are TGTGCCAGCAGCCGACTGATAAGTACAGGGCCCTATAATTCACCCCTCCACTTT.

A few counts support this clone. In DNA, the CDR3 is TGTGCCAGCAAGAAGGACAGGAACAATGAGCAGTTCTTC. The encoded protein is CASKKDRNNEQFF. The rearrangement uses TRBV2 and TRBJ2-1; 7 nucleotides match TRBD1. The germline V gene has CDR1 SNHLY and CDR2 FYNNEI. Trimming took 7 bases from V and 5 from J; bases not matched to a gene: 5. The CDR3 contains 13 residues.

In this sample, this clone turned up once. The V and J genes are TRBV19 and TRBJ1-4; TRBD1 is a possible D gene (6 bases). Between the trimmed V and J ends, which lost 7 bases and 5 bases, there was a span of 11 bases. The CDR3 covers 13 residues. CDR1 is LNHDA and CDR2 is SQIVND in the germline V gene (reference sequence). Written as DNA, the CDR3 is TGTGCCAGTAACGGACAGCCAAATGAAAAACTGTTTTTT. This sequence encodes CASNGQPNEKLFF. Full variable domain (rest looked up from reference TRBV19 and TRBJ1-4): DGGITQSPKYLFRKEGQNVTLSCEQNLNHDAMYWYRQDPGQGLRLIYYSQIVNDFQKGDIAEGYSVSREKKESFPLTVTSAQKNPTAFYLCASNGQPNEKLFFGSGTQLSVL.

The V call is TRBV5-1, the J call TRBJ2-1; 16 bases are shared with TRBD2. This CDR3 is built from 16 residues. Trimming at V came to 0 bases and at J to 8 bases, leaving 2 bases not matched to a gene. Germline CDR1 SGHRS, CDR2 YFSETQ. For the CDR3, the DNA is TGCGCCAGCAGCTTGGAAGGGACTAGCGGGGGGGATGAGCAGTTCTTC. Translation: CASSLEGTSGGDEQFF.

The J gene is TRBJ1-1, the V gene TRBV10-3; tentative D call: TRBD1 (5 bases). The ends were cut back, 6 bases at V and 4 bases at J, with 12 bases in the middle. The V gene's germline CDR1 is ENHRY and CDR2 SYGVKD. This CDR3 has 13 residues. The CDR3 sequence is CAIRPGRGTEAFF. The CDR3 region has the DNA TGTGCCATCAGACCGGGGCGGGGCACTGAAGCTTTCTTT.

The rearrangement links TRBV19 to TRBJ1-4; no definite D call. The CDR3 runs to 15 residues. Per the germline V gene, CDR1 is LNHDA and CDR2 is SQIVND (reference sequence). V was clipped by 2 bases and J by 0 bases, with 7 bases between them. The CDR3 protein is CASSIRGATNEKLFF. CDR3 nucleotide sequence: TGTGCCAGTAGTATAAGAGGTGCAACTAATGAAAAACTGTTTTTT.

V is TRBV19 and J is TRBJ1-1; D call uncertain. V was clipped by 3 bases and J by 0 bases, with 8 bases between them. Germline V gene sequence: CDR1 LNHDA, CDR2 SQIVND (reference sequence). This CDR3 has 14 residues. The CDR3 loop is CASSITAMNTEAFF. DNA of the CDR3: TGTGCCAGTAGTATCACAGCCATGAACACTGAAGCTTTCTTT.

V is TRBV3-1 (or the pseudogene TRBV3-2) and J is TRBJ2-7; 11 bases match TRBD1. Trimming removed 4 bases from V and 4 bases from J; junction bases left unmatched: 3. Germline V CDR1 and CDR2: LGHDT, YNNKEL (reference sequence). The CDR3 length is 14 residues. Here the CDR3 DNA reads TGTGCCAGCAGCCGGACAGGGGGCCTTTACGAGCAGTACTTC. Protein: CASSRTGGLYEQYF.

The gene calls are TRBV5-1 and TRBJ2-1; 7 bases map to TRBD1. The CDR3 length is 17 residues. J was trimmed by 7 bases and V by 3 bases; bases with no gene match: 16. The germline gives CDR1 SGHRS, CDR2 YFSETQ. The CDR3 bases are TGCGCCAGCAGCTCGACGACAGGGTCCTCCTACACGAATGAGCAGTTCTTC. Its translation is CASSSTTGSSYTNEQFF.